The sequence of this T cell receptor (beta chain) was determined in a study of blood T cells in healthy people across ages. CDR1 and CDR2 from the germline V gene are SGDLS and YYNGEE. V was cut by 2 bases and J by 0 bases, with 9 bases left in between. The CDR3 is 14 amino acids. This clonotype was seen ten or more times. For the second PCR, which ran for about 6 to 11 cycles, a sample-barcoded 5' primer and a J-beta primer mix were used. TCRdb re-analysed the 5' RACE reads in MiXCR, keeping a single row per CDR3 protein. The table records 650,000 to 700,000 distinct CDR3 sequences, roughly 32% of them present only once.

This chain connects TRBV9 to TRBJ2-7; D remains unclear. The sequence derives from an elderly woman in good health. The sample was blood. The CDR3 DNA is TGTGCCAGCAGCGTGGGCAGCAACTCCTACGAGCAGTACTTC. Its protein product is CASSVGSNSYEQYF.